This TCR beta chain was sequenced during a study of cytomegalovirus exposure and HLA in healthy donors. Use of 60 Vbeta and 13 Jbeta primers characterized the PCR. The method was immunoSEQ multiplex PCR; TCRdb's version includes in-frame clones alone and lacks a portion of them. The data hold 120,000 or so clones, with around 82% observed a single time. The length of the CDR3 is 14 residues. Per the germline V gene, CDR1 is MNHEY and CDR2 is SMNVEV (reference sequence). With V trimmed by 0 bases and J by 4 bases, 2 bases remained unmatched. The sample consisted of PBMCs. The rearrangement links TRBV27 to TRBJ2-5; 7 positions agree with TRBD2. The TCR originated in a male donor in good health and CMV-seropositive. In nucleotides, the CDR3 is TGTGCCAGCAGTTTATCCGGGGAGGGAGAGACCCAGTACTTC. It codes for CASSLSGEGETQYF.